This T cell receptor (beta chain) was sequenced during a study of cytomegalovirus exposure and HLA in healthy donors. Broader study findings: Presence/absence results assume similar sequencing depth per donor, which may not hold. TCR beta sequences numbering under 20,000 were associated with HLA alleles at 0.05 false discovery rate in a later analysis.

Turning to this clone: Its antigen remains unidentified.

The V and J ends lost 3 bases and 6 bases, in that order; junction bases with no gene match: 9. The CDR3 loop spans 16 amino acids. The germline V gene encodes CDR1 SEHNR and CDR2 FQNEAQ (reference sequence). 60 Vbeta and 13 Jbeta primers were used in PCR. The data were produced by immunoSEQ multiplex PCR, yet TCRdb's version contains in-frame clones alone and is incomplete. This repertoire shows 150,000 to 200,000 clones, around 80% found once; its top ten account for around 1.5%. The sample was PBMCs. The sequence was collected from a man aged 40-55 years in good health and CMV-seronegative. The chain recombines TRBV7-9 with TRBJ2-1, with 9 positions matching TRBD2. DNA of the CDR3: TGTGCCAGCAGCTTTACTAGCGGGCCGAGCCCCAATGAGCAGTTCTTC. Translated: CASSFTSGPSPNEQFF.